A single T cell receptor beta chain is shown here with its context. Time point indicated: baseline, week 1 (first vaccination visit). Described treatment: pre-vaccination baseline after standard-of-care therapy. Astrocytomas that were new, WHO grade 3 or 4, IDH1-mutant and ATRX-lost were present in the donors. Profiled with immunoSEQ multiplex PCR; TCRdb holds only in-frame clones, not every one. The sample consists of about 38,000 clones, roughly 92% of them appearing once. This CDR3 comprises 13 residues. Trimming stripped 3 bases from V and 7 bases from J, with 11 bases between. Germline lookup yields CDR1 SGHRS and CDR2 YFSETQ. The data were taken from a study of a mutant IDH1 vaccine in newly diagnosed glioma.

Source: PBMCs, taken from a glioma patient treated with radiotherapy, temozolomide or both. This rearrangement joins TRBV5-1 to TRBJ2-1; D remains ambiguous. This clonotype was obtained from a man younger than 30 with glioma. In DNA, the CDR3 is TGCGCCAGCAGCTCGGGCGACTTAAATGAGCAGTTCTTC. Translated, it gives CASSSGDLNEQFF.